This TCR beta chain was obtained from a study of metastatic and nonmetastatic thyroid tumors. The wider study: For malignant and benign thyroid patients, tumor or nodule tissue and blood were the sources whose repertoires were compared.

TCRdb re-processed the PCR reads through MiXCR. The sample comprises 40,000 or so clones, roughly 26% of which are singletons, and roughly 9.1% rests with the top ten. Note on this clone: What it binds is not known.

Regarding the study as a whole: Malignant thyroid tumors reportedly had TCR beta diversity that was significantly higher than in benign nodules, in blood and tumor.

The V gene lost 2 bases and the J gene lost 5 bases, with 9 bases spanning the gap. The CDR3 covers 13 residues. Per germline, CDR1 SGHVS and CDR2 FQNEAQ. Thyroid surgery took place with no prior treatment in any patient. This clonotype was sampled from a female donor with papillary thyroid cancer or a benign thyroid nodule (not recorded which). Some clones in this sample may be carry-over from other donors' samples. The chain couples TRBV7-8 to TRBJ2-5; D is unresolved. The sample consisted of blood. CDR3: CASSLRRMETQYF. For the CDR3, the DNA is TGTGCCAGCAGCTTAAGAAGGATGGAGACCCAGTACTTC.